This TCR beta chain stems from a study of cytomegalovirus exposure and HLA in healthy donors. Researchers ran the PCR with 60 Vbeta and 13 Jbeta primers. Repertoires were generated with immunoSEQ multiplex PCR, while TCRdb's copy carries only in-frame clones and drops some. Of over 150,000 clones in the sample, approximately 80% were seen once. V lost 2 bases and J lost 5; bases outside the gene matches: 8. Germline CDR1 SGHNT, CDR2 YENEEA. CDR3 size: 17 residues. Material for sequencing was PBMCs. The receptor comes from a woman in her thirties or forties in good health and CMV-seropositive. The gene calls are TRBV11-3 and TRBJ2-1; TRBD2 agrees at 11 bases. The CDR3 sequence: CASSLRSGTSGDNEQFF. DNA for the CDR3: TGTGCCAGCAGCTTAAGGTCCGGGACTAGCGGAGACAATGAGCAGTTCTTC.